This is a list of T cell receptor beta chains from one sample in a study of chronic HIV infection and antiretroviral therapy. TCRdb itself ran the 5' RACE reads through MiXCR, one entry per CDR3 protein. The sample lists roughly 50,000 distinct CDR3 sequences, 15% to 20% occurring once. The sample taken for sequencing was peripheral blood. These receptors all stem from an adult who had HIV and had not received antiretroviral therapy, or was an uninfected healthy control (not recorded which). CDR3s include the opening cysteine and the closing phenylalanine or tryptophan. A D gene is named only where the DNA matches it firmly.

CSGRQTYSNQPQHF TRBV20-1 .
CASSSWDGTYEQYF TRBV16 .
CASSLDPGQAYGYTF TRBV5-1 TRBD1
CASSDSGPPRLIEQFF TRBV10-2 .
CSAGPLAGVSEQFF TRBV29-1 TRBD2
CASSGWKASGSTDTQYF TRBV7-9 TRBD2
CASSVTGNTIYF TRBV28 .
CASSQGGLRKFSSTDTQYF TRBV4-1 .
CASSFGGASVQLDTQYF TRBV28 .
CASSPPGASGEKETQYF TRBV18 TRBD2
CASSLGTPWDTEAFF TRBV5-1 .
CASSLARQGPNTGELFF TRBV7-6 TRBD1
CASGPTSGAQYF TRBV12-5 TRBD2
CASSTQGWETQYF TRBV19 .
CASIAGFRTSGSVNEQFF TRBV7-8 TRBD2
CAWKTNSYEQYF TRBV30 .
CASSPRAGGYTF TRBV11-2 .
CASRGQVTDTQYF TRBV5-1 TRBD1
CASSVPRGQQETQYF TRBV2 .
CSVEGQGTGEQYF TRBV29-1 TRBD1